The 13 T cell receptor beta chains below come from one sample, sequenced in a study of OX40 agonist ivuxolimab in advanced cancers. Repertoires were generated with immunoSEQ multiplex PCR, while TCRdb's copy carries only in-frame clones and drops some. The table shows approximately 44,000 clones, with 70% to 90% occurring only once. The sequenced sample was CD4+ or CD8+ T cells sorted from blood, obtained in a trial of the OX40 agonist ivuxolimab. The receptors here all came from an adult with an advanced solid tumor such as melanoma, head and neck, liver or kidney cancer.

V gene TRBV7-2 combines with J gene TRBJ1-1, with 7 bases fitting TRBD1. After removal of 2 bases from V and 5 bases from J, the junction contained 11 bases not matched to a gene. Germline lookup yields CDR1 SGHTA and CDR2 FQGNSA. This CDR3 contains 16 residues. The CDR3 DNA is TGTGCCAGCAGCTTATTTTTAGGGGGCGAGAGGACTGAAGCTTTCTTT. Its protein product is CASSLFLGGERTEAFF.

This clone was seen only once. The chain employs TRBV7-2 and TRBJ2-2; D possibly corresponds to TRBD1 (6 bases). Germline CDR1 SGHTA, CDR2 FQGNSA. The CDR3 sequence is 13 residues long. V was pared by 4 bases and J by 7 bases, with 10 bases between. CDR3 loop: CASSSQGVGELFF. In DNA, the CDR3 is TGTGCCAGCAGCTCACAGGGCGTCGGGGAGCTGTTTTTT. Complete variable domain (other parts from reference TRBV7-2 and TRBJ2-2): GAGVSQSPSNKVTEKGKDVELRCDPISGHTALYWYRQSLGQGLEFLIYFQGNSAPDKSGLPSDRFSAERTGGSVSTLTIQRTQQEDSAVYLCASSSQGVGELFFGEGSRLTVL.

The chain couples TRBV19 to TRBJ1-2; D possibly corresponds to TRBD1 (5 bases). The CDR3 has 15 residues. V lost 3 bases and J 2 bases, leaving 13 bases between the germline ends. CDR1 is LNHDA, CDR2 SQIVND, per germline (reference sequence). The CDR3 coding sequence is TGTGCCAGTAGTATCGACCAGGGAGCCAACTATGGCTACACCTTC. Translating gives CASSIDQGANYGYTF. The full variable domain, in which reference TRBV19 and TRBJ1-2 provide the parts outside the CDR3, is DGGITQSPKYLFRKEGQNVTLSCEQNLNHDAMYWYRQDPGQGLRLIYYSQIVNDFQKGDIAEGYSVSREKKESFPLTVTSAQKNPTAFYLCASSIDQGANYGYTFGSGTRLTVV.

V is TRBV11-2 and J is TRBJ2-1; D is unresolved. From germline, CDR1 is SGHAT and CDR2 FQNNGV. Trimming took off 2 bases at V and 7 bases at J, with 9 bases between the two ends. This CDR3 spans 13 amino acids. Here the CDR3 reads CASSLTRQNEQFF. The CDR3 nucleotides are TGTGCCAGCAGCTTAACCCGGCAAAATGAGCAGTTCTTC.

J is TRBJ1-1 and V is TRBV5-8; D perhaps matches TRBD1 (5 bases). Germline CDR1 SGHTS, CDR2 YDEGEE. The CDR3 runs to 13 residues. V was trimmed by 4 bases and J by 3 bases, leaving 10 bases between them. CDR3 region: CASSLQGYTEAFF. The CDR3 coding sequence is TGTGCCAGCAGCCTCCAGGGATACACTGAAGCTTTCTTT.

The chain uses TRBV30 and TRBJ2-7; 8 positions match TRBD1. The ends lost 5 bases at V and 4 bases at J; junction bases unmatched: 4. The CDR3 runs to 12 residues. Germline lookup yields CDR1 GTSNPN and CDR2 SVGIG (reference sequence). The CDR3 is CAWDRGGYEQYF. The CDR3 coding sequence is TGTGCCTGGGACAGGGGAGGTTACGAGCAGTACTTC.

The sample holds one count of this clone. The CDR3 sequence: CASSTSGLVYEQYF. CDR3 sequence (DNA): TGTGCCAGTAGTACCTCGGGACTAGTGTACGAGCAGTACTTC. The genes are TRBV19 and TRBJ2-7, with TRBD2 matching over 8 bases. V shed 4 bases, J shed 4 bases, and the junction held 6 bases outside the gene matches. The CDR3 is 14 residues long. Germline V gene sequence: CDR1 LNHDA, CDR2 SQIVND (reference sequence). Based on the CDR3 plus reference TRBV19 and TRBJ2-7, the full variable domain is DGGITQSPKYLFRKEGQNVTLSCEQNLNHDAMYWYRQDPGQGLRLIYYSQIVNDFQKGDIAEGYSVSREKKESFPLTVTSAQKNPTAFYLCASSTSGLVYEQYFGPGTRLTVT.

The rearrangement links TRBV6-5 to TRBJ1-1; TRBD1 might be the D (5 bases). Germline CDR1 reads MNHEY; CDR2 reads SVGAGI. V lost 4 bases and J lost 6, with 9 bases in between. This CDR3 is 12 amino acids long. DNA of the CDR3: TGTGCCAGCAGTTCCCCGGGGGCTGAAGCTTTCTTT. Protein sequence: CASSSPGAEAFF.

The CDR3 reads CASSMEGWGTGELFF. CDR3 DNA sequence: TGTGCCAGTAGTATGGAGGGATGGGGCACCGGGGAGCTGTTTTTT. The V and J genes are TRBV19 and TRBJ2-2, with D tentatively TRBD2 (6 bases). Trimming left V 3 bases short and J 4 bases short, with 12 bases between. The CDR3 covers 15 residues. Germline CDR1 LNHDA, CDR2 SQIVND (reference sequence).

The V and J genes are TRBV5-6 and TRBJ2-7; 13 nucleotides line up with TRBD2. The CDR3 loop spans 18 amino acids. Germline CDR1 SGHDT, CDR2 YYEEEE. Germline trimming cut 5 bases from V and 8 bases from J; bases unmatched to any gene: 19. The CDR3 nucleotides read TGTGCCAGCAGAGACAGGGGGCGCGAGACTAGCGGGAGGTGGAAGCAGTACTTC. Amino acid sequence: CASRDRGRETSGRWKQYF.

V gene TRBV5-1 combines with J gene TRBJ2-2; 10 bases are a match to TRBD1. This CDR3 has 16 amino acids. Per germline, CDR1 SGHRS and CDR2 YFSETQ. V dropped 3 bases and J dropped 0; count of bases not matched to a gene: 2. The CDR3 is CASSSGQGANTGELFF. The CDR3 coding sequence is TGCGCCAGCAGCTCAGGACAGGGGGCGAACACCGGGGAGCTGTTTTTT.

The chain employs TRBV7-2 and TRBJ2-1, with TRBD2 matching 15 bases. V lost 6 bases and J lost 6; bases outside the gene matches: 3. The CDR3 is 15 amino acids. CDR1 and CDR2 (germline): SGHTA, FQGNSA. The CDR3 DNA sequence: TGTGCCAGCAGGGGGACTAGCGGGAGGTTCAATGAGCAGTTCTTC. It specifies CASRGTSGRFNEQFF.

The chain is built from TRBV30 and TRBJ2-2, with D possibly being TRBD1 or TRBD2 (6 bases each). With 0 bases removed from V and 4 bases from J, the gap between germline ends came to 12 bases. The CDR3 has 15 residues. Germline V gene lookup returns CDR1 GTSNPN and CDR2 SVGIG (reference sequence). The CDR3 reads CAWSVRWGATGELFF. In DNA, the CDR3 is TGTGCCTGGAGTGTACGGTGGGGGGCCACCGGGGAGCTGTTTTTT. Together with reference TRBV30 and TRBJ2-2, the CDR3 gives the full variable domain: SQTIHQWPATLVQPVGSPLSLECTVEGTSNPNLYWYRQAAGRGLQLLFYSVGIGQISSEVPQNLSASRPQDRQFILSSKKLLLSDSGFYLCAWSVRWGATGELFFGEGSRLTVL.